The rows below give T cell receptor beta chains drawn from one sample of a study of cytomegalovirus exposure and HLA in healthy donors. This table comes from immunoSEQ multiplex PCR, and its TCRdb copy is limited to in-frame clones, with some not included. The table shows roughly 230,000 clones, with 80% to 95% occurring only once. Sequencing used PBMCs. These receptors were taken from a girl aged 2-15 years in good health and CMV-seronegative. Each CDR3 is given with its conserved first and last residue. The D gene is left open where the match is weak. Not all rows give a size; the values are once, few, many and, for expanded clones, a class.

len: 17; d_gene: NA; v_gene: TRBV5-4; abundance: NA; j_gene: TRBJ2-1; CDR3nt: TGTGCCAGCAGCTTGGATCCCAGCGGCCCTGGATTCAATGAGCAGTTCTTC; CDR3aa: CASSLDPSGPGFNEQFF
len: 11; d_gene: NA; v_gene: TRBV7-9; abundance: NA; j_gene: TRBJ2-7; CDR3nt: TGTGCCAGCAGCATCAACTACGAGCAGTACTTC; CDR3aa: CASSINYEQYF
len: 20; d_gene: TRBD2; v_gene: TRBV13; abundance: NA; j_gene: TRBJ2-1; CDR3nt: TGTGCCAGCAGCCCAGACATGACTAGCGGGAGGTATGGCTCCTACAATGAGCAGTTCTTC; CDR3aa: CASSPDMTSGRYGSYNEQFF
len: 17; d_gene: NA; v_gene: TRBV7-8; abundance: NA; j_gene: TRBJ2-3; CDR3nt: TGTGCCAGCAGCTTAGGACAGGAGTTTGCTAGCACAGATACGCAGTATTTT; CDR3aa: CASSLGQEFASTDTQYF
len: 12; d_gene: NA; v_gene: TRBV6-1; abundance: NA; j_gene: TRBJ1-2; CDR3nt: TGTGCCAGCAGACGCGTTGTTCGGGGCTACACCTTC; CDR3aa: CASRRVVRGYTF
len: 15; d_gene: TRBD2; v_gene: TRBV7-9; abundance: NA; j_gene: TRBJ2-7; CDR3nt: TGTGCCAGCAGCTCCCAGCGGGAGCCCCCCTACGAGCAGTACTTC; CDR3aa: CASSSQREPPYEQYF
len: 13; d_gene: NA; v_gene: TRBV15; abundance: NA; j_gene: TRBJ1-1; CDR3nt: TGTGCCACCAGCAGAGATCTTTCCGGGGAAGCTTTCTTT; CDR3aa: CATSRDLSGEAFF
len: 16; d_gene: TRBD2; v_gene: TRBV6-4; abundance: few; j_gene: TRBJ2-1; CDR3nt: TGTGCCAGCAGTGACGCTAGCGGGAGTCGCTACAATGAGCAGTTCTTC; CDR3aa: CASSDASGSRYNEQFF
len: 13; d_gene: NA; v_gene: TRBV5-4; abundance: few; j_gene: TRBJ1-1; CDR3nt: TGTGCCAGCAGGGGGACAAAGAACACTGAAGCTTTCTTT; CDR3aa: CASRGTKNTEAFF
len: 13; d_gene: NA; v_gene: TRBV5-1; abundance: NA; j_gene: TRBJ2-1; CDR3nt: TGCGCCAGCAGCTTGGTGGAAAGGGGTGAGCAGTTCTTC; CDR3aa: CASSLVERGEQFF